A selection of T cell receptor beta chains follows, all from one sample in a study of technical replicates of blood from a few donors. Data came from immunoSEQ multiplex PCR; TCRdb stores just in-frame clones and leaves some out. The table has tens of thousands of clones, around 96% seen once. The material sequenced was T cells isolated from PBMCs. These receptors originate from a human donor in good health. Each CDR3 is given with its conserved first and last residue. A D gene is named only where the DNA matches it firmly. Clone size is stated in some rows and not others, as once, few, many or a class when expanded.

CDR3nt	CDR3aa	v_gene	d_gene	j_gene	abundance
TGTGCCAGTAGTATAGAGACCGGAGGAGTCTCTTCCTACGAGCAGTACTTC	CASSIETGGVSSYEQYF	TRBV19	.	TRBJ2-7	.
TGTGCCAGCAGCTTGAGGGGGACAGGGCGGGGCAATGAGCAGTTCTTC	CASSLRGTGRGNEQFF	TRBV5-4	TRBD1	TRBJ2-1	.
TGTGCCAGCAGCCGATCCCTAGCGGGAGGGTTTGGCCGGGAGCTGTTTTTT	CASSRSLAGGFGRELFF	TRBV5-4	TRBD2	TRBJ2-2	.
TGCGCCAGCAGCCTTGGACTAGCGGGAGTAAGCTCCTACAATGAGCAGTTCTTC	CASSLGLAGVSSYNEQFF	TRBV4-1	TRBD2	TRBJ2-1	once
TGTGCCAGGCTTGAGGACATAGGTTACATTCAGTACTTC	CARLEDIGYIQYF	TRBV30	.	TRBJ2-4	.
TGTGCCAGCAGCCTTCAGGGTGCCCAAGAGACCCAGTACTTC	CASSLQGAQETQYF	TRBV5-4	.	TRBJ2-5	.
TGCGCCAGCAGCTTGGCTAGCGGGGCGTACAATGAGCAGTTCTTC	CASSLASGAYNEQFF	TRBV5-1	TRBD2	TRBJ2-1	once
TGTGCCTGGACAAGGGGACTAGCGGGAGAGGGTGAGCAGTTCTTC	CAWTRGLAGEGEQFF	TRBV30	TRBD2	TRBJ2-1	.
TGTGCCTGGAGCCCTTCTAATGGGCTAGGGGGCAGTGAAAAACTGTTTTTT	CAWSPSNGLGGSEKLFF	TRBV30	TRBD1	TRBJ1-4	.
TGCACCAGCAGCCAGGGGGAGGGGGAGCATCAGCCCCAGCATTTT	CTSSQGEGEHQPQHF	TRBV1	.	TRBJ1-5	.
TGTGCCAGCAGTTCCCCACTCCAAGAAAAACTGTTTTTT	CASSSPLQEKLFF	TRBV6-6	.	TRBJ1-4	.
TGTGCCAGCAGTTCCTACACAGGGGGTCAAGGACTAGCGGATCAAGAGACCCAGTACTTC	CASSSYTGGQGLADQETQYF	TRBV28	TRBD2	TRBJ2-5	.
TGCGCCAGCAGCTTGGAACGGGGCTACGAGCAGTACTTC	CASSLERGYEQYF	TRBV5-1	.	TRBJ2-7	.
TGTGCCAGCTCACCGCCGACAGGGTCCGGGGCCAACGTCCTGACTTTC	CASSPPTGSGANVLTF	TRBV18	TRBD1	TRBJ2-6	.
TGTGCCTGGCTTGGGACAGGGAGACTTTATAACTATGGCTACACCTTC	CAWLGTGRLYNYGYTF	TRBV30	TRBD1	TRBJ1-2	.
TGTGCCAGCAGCGTAGGTGGCTCAACGTGGGAGACCCAGTACTTC	CASSVGGSTWETQYF	TRBV9	.	TRBJ2-5	.
TGTGCCAGCAGCAGGCGGGACAGAAACAATGAGCAGTTCTTC	CASSRRDRNNEQFF	TRBV21-1	.	TRBJ2-1	once
TGTGCCAGCAGTGATTATACAGATACGCAGTATTTT	CASSDYTDTQYF	TRBV6-1	.	TRBJ2-3	.
TGTGCCAGCAGCTTACCTAGCAACGAGCAGTACTTC	CASSLPSNEQYF	TRBV11-2	.	TRBJ2-7	.
TGTGCCAGCAGCGATATGGACAGTTACGAGCAGTACTTC	CASSDMDSYEQYF	TRBV9	.	TRBJ2-7	.
TGTGCCAGCAGCCCGAGACCAGGGTACGAGCAGTACTTC	CASSPRPGYEQYF	TRBV13	.	TRBJ2-7	.
TGTGCCAGCAGCGTAGAAGTAGGACTAGGAGTTCCCTACGAGCAGTACTTC	CASSVEVGLGVPYEQYF	TRBV9	TRBD2	TRBJ2-7	.
TGTGCCAGTAGTTCCGGGACAGGGAACTATGGCTACACCTTC	CASSSGTGNYGYTF	TRBV19	TRBD1	TRBJ1-2	.
TGCGCCAGCAGTCCAGGACTAGCGGGAGGAGAGCAGTACTTC	CASSPGLAGGEQYF	TRBV5-1	TRBD2	TRBJ2-7	.
TGTGCCAGCTCCTCCTTGTCTGGGGCCAACGTCCTGGCTTTC	CASSSLSGANVLAF	TRBV7-2	.	TRBJ2-6	.
TGTGCCAGCAGTGAAGCGCGGGGGGCGGCCTACGAGCAGTACTTC	CASSEARGAAYEQYF	TRBV2	TRBD2	TRBJ2-7	.
TGCGCCAGCAGCCTCCCGACTAGCGGGAGTACAGATACGCAGTATTTT	CASSLPTSGSTDTQYF	TRBV4-1	TRBD2	TRBJ2-3	.
TGTGCCAGCAGCGACGACGGGACAGGTTACTTC	CASSDDGTGYF	TRBV6-1	TRBD1	TRBJ2-7	.
TGTGCCAGCCAGGGGGCGCTAGGTATAGATACGCAGTATTTT	CASQGALGIDTQYF	TRBV6-1	TRBD1	TRBJ2-3	.
TGTGCCAGCAGCGTAGGTAGTACGGGCACAGATACGCAGTATTTT	CASSVGSTGTDTQYF	TRBV9	.	TRBJ2-3	.
TGTGCCAGCAGCTCGACAGGGACGGAGACCCAGTACTTC	CASSSTGTETQYF	TRBV5-5	TRBD1	TRBJ2-5	once
TGTGCCAGCAGGGTAGGACTTAACAATGAGCAGTTCTTC	CASRVGLNNEQFF	TRBV2	.	TRBJ2-1	.
TGCGCCAGCAGTAACTACAGGGAGGGAGAAAAACTGTTTTTT	CASSNYREGEKLFF	TRBV5-1	.	TRBJ1-4	.
TGTGCCAGTAGACATGAGGACAGGGCCTATAATCAGCCCCAGCATTTT	CASRHEDRAYNQPQHF	TRBV19	TRBD1	TRBJ1-5	.
TGTGCCAGCAGCCCCCAGGGGCGGACTGAAGCTTTCTTT	CASSPQGRTEAFF	TRBV9	.	TRBJ1-1	.
TGTGCCAGCAGTTTATTTCAACCAGGGACTCATGGCTACACCTTC	CASSLFQPGTHGYTF	TRBV27	.	TRBJ1-2	.
TGTGCCAGCAGCGTGGACAGGACCCACGAGCAGTACTTC	CASSVDRTHEQYF	TRBV9	TRBD1	TRBJ2-7	.
TGTGCCAGCAGCTTCCAAGGGGACGAGCAGTACTTC	CASSFQGDEQYF	TRBV5-6	.	TRBJ2-7	.
TGTGCCAGCAGCGGGGGCGTCATGGACAGGGTAGACGAGCAGTACTTC	CASSGGVMDRVDEQYF	TRBV2	TRBD1	TRBJ2-7	.
TGTGCCAGCAGTGAAGGTCAGGGCCCTAATGAAAAACTGTTTTTT	CASSEGQGPNEKLFF	TRBV2	.	TRBJ1-4	.
TGTGCCAGCAGTTTATATGGGGGGGTTCTCAATCAGCCCCAGCATTTT	CASSLYGGVLNQPQHF	TRBV27	.	TRBJ1-5	.
TGTGCCTGGAGTGTCCGCGAGCAGTACTTC	CAWSVREQYF	TRBV30	.	TRBJ2-7	.
TGTGCCTGGAGTGGGCAGGTCAAGTTTCGGGGGGAAAATGAAAAACTGTTTTTT	CAWSGQVKFRGENEKLFF	TRBV30	.	TRBJ1-4	.
TGCGCCAGCAGCCAAGATCTTGACTATCAGCCCCAGCATTTT	CASSQDLDYQPQHF	TRBV4-3	.	TRBJ1-5	once
TGTGCCAGCAGCCAAGAGATTGAGGTACGAACTGAAGCTTTCTTT	CASSQEIEVRTEAFF	TRBV14	.	TRBJ1-1	once
TGTGCCAGCAGGCCTAGGGGGCGAGCAGATACGCAGTATTTT	CASRPRGRADTQYF	TRBV7-8	TRBD1	TRBJ2-3	.
TGTGCCAGCAGCATGCCCGTTGGGCACTTTCCCTACGAGCAGTACTTC	CASSMPVGHFPYEQYF	TRBV27	.	TRBJ2-7	.
TGTGCTAGCAGCTTAGGGACTAGCGGGACCCACGAGCAGTACTTC	CASSLGTSGTHEQYF	TRBV7-7	TRBD2	TRBJ2-7	.
TGTGCCAGCAGTTTATTAACAGGGATGGGTTATAGTGAAAAACTGTTTTTT	CASSLLTGMGYSEKLFF	TRBV27	.	TRBJ1-4	.
TGCGCCAGCAGCCAAGATAGCAAACAGGGGCAAGATCAGCCCCAGCATTTT	CASSQDSKQGQDQPQHF	TRBV4-1	TRBD1	TRBJ1-5	once